The 7 T cell receptor delta chains presented below share a single source sample, sequenced in a study of gammadelta T cells in human blood. TCRdb re-called the RT-PCR reads through CATT. The sample yields more than 1,000 delta-chain clones, around 10% seen once. Sequencing was carried out using non-Vgamma9Vdelta2 gamma-delta T cells from infant blood. All receptors derive from a human donor.

This clone was observed a handful of times. A much more abundant neighbour one base away suggests this may be a read error. This rearrangement joins TRDV3 to TRDJ1, with unresolved D. V was clipped by 2 bases and J by 0 bases, with 16 bases between them. Germline CDR1 is TVYSNPD and CDR2 is GDNSRS (reference sequence). This CDR3 spans 15 amino acids. CDR3 protein: CAFRGPLKYTDKLIF. For the CDR3, the DNA is TGTGCCTTTCGCGGGCCACTGAAGTACACCGATAAACTCATCTTT.

This clone is labeled medium-sized. V usage is TRDV1 and J usage is TRDJ1; TRDD2 might be the D (9 bases). Per germline, CDR1 TSWWSYY and CDR2 QGS. Trimming took 3 bases from V and 0 from J, leaving 44 bases between them. This CDR3 has 26 amino acids. CDR3 residues: CALGDRDPSFLHGYWGPTLHTDKLIF. CDR3 nucleotides: TGTGCTCTTGGGGACCGCGACCCTTCCTTCCTACATGGGTACTGGGGGCCTACACTTCACACCGATAAACTCATCTTT.

This clone showed up just a few times. It may be a read error: a sequence one base away is much more abundant. This chain connects TRDV1 to TRDJ1, with 10 bases identical to TRDD3. This CDR3 is built from 20 residues. V gave up 4 bases and J gave up 1 base; unmatched junction bases: 18. The V gene's germline CDR1 is TSWWSYY and CDR2 QGS. The DNA of the CDR3 is TGTGCTCTTGGGGCCTTCCCCCGTACTGGGGGATCGCTCCGCACCGATAAACTCATCTTT. Translation: CALGAFPRTGGSLRTDKLIF.

This clone has just a few counts. Only one base separates this from a far larger clonotype, so it likely reflects a read error. This chain connects TRDV1 to TRDJ2; possible D gene TRDD2, 6 bases. The CDR3 is 20 amino acids. Germline CDR1 reads TSWWSYY; CDR2 reads QGS. V was shortened by 3 bases and J by 8 bases, with 31 bases between the two germline ends. CDR3 coding DNA: TGTGCTCTTGGGGATCCCCGGAAGTCCTACAACCCGCGGGATCCGGCACAACTCTTCTTT. Amino acids: CALGDPRKSYNPRDPAQLFF.

This clone turned up a few times. Since a far larger clone is one base different, this is likely a read error. V gene TRDV2 combines with J gene TRDJ1, with D unresolved. Trimming left V 7 bases short and J 3 bases short, with 17 bases between. From germline, CDR1 is GEAIGNYY and CDR2 EKD. This CDR3 spans 14 amino acids. The CDR3 spells CACPGSTAPDKLIF. The DNA for the CDR3 is TGTGCCTGCCCCGGCTCAACAGCACCCGATAAACTCATCTTT.

This clone is labeled as large. This chain connects TRDV2 to TRDJ1, with TRDD3 identical over 7 bases. Losses at the gene ends were 9 bases for V and 5 bases for J; bases not matched to a gene: 11. The CDR3 has 13 amino acids. Germline loops: CDR1 GEAIGNYY, CDR2 EKD. In nucleotides, the CDR3 is TGTGCCCGATTGACGGGGATAAGGGATAAACTCATCTTT. Protein sequence: CARLTGIRDKLIF.

This clone is large (0.1 to 1%) by share. This same CDR3 is encoded by further DNA sequences in the sample. The gene calls are TRDV1 and TRDJ1; 7 bases map to TRDD3. Looked up from germline, CDR1 is TSWWSYY and CDR2 is QGS. The trim removed 5 bases at V and 5 bases at J, leaving 17 bases unmatched. This CDR3 region has 17 residues. The CDR3: CALGPVSLLGIRDKLIF. The CDR3 DNA follows: TGTGCTCTTGGGCCTGTAAGTCTACTGGGGATCCGGGATAAACTCATCTTT.